This T cell receptor beta chain is from a study of human T cells and chemical hapten exposure. About the research overall: Sensitization employed 2% DPC on about 2 cm by about 2 cm of upper inner arm skin.

Described time point: patch test 1, 2 weeks after DPC sensitization. The treatment here: therapeutic diphenylcyclopropenone sensitization with weekly scalp DPC. Suited to DPC and affected by alopecia, the donors ranged from 18 to 70 years old. Germline-derived CDR1 and CDR2 are SGHRS and YFSETQ. The CDR3 covers 15 residues. V lost 0 bases to trimming and J lost 5 bases, with 14 bases between them. Study observations and caveats: Controls formed significantly fewer large CDR3 similarity clusters than expanded TCRs did. TCRs at high frequency, those above 1 in 1000, did not change with DPC sensitization.

TCRdb redid the calling of the RACE reads with MiXCR, one entry per CDR3 protein. In the table there are 180,000 or so distinct CDR3 sequences, about 22% of which are singletons. This clonotype was seen more than once but under ten times. Its specificity is not known. This clonotype was sampled from a woman aged 45-65 years with alopecia areata. Some clones in this sample may be carry-over from other donors' samples. This sample comprised whole blood, obtained in connection with sensitization to the hapten diphenylcyclopropenone (DPC). The V gene is TRBV5-1, the J gene TRBJ2-5, with TRBD1 as a possible D gene (5 bases). The CDR3 bases are TGCGCCAGCAGCTTGGCGTGGCAAAAGGGGGAGACCCAGTACTTC. This translates into CASSLAWQKGETQYF.